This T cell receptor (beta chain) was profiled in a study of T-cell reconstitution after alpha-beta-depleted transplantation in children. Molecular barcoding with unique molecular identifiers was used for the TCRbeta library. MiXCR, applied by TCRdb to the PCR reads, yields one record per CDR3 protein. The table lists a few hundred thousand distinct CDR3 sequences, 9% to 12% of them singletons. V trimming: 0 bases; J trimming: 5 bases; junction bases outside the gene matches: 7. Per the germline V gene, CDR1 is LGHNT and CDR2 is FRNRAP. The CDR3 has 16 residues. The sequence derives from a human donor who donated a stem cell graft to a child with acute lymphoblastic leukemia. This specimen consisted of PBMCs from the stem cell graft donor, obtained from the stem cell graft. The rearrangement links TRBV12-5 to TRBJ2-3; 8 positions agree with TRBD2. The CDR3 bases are TGTGCTAGTGGTTTGGTAGGGCGGGAGGATCAAGATACGCAGTATTTT. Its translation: CASGLVGREDQDTQYF.